Sequencing of this T cell receptor beta chain was carried out in a study of regulatory T cells in long-lasting Graves disease. Trimming removed 0 bases from V and 9 bases from J; junction bases left unmatched: 15. The CDR3 runs 17 residues. Germline loops: CDR1 MNHNS, CDR2 SASEGT. CDR3 regions were amplified by Arm-PCR using iRepertoire HTBI primers to build TCR beta libraries. TCRdb recomputed calls from the multiplex PCR reads with MiXCR, one row per CDR3 protein. The data contain more than 450,000 distinct CDR3 sequences, around 16% of them singletons. Time point in this sample: newly diagnosed GD, antithyroid drugs for less than 3 months. Making the TCR library involved RNA that had been extracted from PBMCs. This clonotype was recorded many times. Antigen: not known. Study-wide points: The small sample size may have reduced accuracy.

This sample was also put to use in a study of T cells in Graves' hyperthyroidism and ophthalmopathy.

Sample: peripheral blood mononuclear cells (PBMCs), taken at new diagnosis, from a patient treated with antithyroid drugs. The clonotype comes from a man in his forties with Graves disease. V and J are TRBV6-1 and TRBJ2-7, with TRBD2 identical over 9 bases. This CDR3 reads CASSEAGGGRAPSPQYF. CDR3 nucleotide sequence: TGTGCCAGCAGTGAAGCAGGAGGCGGGAGGGCACCCTCTCCGCAGTACTTC.